The sequence of this T cell receptor (beta chain) was determined in a study of blood T cell repertoires in COVID-19. Study details: Sites in the United States, Italy and Spain provided acute and convalescent COVID-19 samples. In each case, the material was cDNA or gDNA derived from T cells, B-cell-depleted T cells, or PBMCs.

CDR3 size: 13 residues. Germline lookup yields CDR1 KGHSH and CDR2 LQKENI. The V segment lost 6 bases and the J segment 2 bases; nucleotides outside the gene matches: 3. Per the authors' pipeline: Amplification with reference gene primers provided the estimates of nucleated cell counts. TCRdb's copy holds only in-frame clones and misses some; the assay was immunoSEQ multiplex PCR. V and J calls and clone size follow that table, whereas D and trimming were derived from the DNA. This table has some 190,000 clones, roughly 90% appearing once. The rearrangement joins TRBV18 to TRBJ2-5, with 7 positions matching TRBD1. Sample: peripheral blood. The receptor was derived from a man aged 18 to 35 with active or convalescent COVID-19. The DNA of the CDR3 is TGTGCCAGCTCGGGGACAGTTCAAGAGACCCAGTACTTC. Encoded protein: CASSGTVQETQYF.